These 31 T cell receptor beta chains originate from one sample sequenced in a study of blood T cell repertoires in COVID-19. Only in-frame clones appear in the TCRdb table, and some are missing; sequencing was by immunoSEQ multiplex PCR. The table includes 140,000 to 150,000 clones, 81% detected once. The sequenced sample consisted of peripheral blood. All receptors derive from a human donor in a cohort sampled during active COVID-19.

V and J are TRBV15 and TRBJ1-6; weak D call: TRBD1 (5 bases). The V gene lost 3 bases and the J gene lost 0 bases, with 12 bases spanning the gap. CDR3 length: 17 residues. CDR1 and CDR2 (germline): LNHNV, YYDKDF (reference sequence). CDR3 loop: CATSSTRQSSYNSPLHF. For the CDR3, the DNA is TGTGCCACCAGCAGCACCCGACAGAGCTCCTATAATTCACCCCTCCACTTT.

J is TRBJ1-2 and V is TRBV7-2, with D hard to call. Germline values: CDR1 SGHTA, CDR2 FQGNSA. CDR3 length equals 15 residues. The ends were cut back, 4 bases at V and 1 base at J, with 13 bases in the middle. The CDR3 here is CASSSQRHNNYGYTF. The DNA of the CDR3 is TGTGCCAGCAGCTCTCAACGACATAATAACTATGGCTACACCTTC.

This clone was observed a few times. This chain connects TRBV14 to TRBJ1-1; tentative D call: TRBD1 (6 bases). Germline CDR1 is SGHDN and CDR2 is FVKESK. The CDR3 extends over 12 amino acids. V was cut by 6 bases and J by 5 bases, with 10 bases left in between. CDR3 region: CASRTGGTEAFF. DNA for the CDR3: TGTGCCAGCAGGACAGGAGGAACTGAAGCTTTCTTT.

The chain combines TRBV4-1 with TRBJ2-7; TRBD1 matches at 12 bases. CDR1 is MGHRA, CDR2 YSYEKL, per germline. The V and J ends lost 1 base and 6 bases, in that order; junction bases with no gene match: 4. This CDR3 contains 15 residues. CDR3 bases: TGCGCCAGCAGCCAAGCCGGGACAGGGGGCCGCGAGCAGTACTTC. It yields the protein CASSQAGTGGREQYF.

For the CDR3, the DNA is TGTGCCAGCAGTTACCCGGGACACTCCTACGAGCAGTACTTC. This sequence encodes CASSYPGHSYEQYF. The genes are TRBV6-2 or TRBV6-3 and TRBJ2-7, with D tentatively TRBD1 (6 bases). The germline V gene has CDR1 MNHEY and CDR2 SVGEGT. The V gene lost 2 bases and the J gene lost 0 bases, with 8 bases spanning the gap. The CDR3 extends over 14 amino acids.

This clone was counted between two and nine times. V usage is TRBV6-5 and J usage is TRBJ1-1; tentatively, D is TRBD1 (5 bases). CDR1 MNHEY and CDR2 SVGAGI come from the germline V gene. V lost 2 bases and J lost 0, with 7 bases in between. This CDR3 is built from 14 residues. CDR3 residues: CASSYRGMNTEAFF. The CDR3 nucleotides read TGTGCCAGCAGTTACAGGGGAATGAACACTGAAGCTTTCTTT.

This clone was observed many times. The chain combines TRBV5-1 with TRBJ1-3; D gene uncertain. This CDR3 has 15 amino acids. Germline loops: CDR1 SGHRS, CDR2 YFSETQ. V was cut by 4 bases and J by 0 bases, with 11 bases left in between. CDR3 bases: TGCGCCAGCAGCATAGGACGGGGCTCTGGAAACACCATATATTTT. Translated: CASSIGRGSGNTIYF. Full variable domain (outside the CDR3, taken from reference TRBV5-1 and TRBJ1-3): KAGVTQTPRYLIKTRGQQVTLSCSPISGHRSVSWYQQTPGQGLQFLFEYFSETQRNKGNFPGRFSGRQFSNSRSEMNVSTLELGDSALYLCASSIGRGSGNTIYFGEGSWLTVV.

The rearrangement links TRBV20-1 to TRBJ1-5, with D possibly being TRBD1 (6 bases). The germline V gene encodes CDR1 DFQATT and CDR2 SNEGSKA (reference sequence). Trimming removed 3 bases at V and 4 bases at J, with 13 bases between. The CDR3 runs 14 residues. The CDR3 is CSASESRGNQPQHF. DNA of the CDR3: TGCAGTGCTAGTGAATCTAGGGGGAATCAGCCCCAGCATTTT.

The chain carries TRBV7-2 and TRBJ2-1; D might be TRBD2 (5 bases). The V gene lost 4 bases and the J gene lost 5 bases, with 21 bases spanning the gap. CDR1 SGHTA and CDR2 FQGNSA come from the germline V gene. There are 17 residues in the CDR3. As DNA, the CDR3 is TGTGCCAGCAGCTCACCTCGGGGTGGGGAAGGGCACAATGAGCAGTTCTTC. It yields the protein CASSSPRGGEGHNEQFF.

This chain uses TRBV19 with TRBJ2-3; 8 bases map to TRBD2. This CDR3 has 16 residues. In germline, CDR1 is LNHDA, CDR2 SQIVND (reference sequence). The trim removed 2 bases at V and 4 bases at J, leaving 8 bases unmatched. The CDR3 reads CASSIREGLGSDTQYF. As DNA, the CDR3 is TGTGCCAGTAGTATACGGGAGGGCCTCGGTTCAGATACGCAGTATTTT. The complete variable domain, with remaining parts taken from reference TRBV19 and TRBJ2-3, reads DGGITQSPKYLFRKEGQNVTLSCEQNLNHDAMYWYRQDPGQGLRLIYYSQIVNDFQKGDIAEGYSVSREKKESFPLTVTSAQKNPTAFYLCASSIREGLGSDTQYFGPGTRLTVL.

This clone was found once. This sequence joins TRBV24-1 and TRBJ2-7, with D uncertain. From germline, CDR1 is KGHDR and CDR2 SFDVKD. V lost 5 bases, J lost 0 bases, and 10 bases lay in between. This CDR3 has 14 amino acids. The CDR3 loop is CATSGAPNSYEQYF. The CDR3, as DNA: TGTGCCACCAGTGGAGCACCCAACTCCTACGAGCAGTACTTC.

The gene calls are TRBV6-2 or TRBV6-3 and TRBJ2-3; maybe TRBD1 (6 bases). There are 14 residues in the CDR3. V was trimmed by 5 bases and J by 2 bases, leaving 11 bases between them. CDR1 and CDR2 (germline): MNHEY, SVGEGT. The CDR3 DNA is TGTGCCAGCAGTGACAGGCTCCACACAGATACGCAGTATTTT. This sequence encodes CASSDRLHTDTQYF.

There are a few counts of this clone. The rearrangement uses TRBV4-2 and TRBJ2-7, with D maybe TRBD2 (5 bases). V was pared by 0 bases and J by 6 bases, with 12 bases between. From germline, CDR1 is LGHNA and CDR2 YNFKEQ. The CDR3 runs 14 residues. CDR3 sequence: CASSQDLAFPEQYF. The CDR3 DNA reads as TGTGCCAGCAGCCAAGACCTAGCTTTCCCCGAGCAGTACTTC.

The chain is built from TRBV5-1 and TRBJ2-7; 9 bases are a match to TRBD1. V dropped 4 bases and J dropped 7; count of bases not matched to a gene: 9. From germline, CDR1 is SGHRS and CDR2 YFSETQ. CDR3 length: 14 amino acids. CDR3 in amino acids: CASSPGQGKGEQYF. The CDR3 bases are TGCGCCAGCAGCCCAGGACAGGGGAAGGGGGAGCAGTACTTC.

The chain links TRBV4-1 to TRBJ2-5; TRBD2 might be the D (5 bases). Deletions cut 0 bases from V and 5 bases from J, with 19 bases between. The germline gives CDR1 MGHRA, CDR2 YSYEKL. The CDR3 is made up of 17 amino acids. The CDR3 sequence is CASSQEVFPSNVETQYF. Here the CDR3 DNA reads TGCGCCAGCAGCCAAGAAGTGTTCCCTAGCAATGTGGAGACCCAGTACTTC.

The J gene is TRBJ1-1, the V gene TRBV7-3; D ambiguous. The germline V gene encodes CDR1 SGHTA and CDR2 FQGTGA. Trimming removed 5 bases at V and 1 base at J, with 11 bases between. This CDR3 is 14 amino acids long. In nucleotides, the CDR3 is TGTGCCAGCAGCCCACTTCCTCGGAACACTGAAGCTTTCTTT. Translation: CASSPLPRNTEAFF.

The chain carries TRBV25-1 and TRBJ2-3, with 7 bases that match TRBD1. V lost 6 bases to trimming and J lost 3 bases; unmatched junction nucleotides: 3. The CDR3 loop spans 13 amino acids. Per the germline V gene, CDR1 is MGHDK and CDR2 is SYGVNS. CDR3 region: CASSRGTTDTQYF. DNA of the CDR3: TGTGCCAGCAGCAGGGGGACGACAGATACGCAGTATTTT.

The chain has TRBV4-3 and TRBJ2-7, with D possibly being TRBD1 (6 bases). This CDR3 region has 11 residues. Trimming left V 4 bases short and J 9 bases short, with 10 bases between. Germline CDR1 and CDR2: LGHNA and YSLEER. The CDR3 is CASSPGVGQYF. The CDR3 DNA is TGCGCCAGCAGCCCAGGGGTCGGGCAGTACTTC.

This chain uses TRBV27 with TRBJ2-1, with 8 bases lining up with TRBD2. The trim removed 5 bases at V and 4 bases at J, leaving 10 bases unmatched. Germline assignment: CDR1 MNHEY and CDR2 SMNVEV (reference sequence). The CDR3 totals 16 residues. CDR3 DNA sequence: TGTGCCAGCAGTCCGCGATCTACTAGCGGTTACAATGAGCAGTTCTTC. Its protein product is CASSPRSTSGYNEQFF.

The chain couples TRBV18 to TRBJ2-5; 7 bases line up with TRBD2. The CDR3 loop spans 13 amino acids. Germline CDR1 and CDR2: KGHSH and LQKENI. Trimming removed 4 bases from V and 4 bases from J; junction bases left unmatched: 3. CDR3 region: CASSRGGRETQYF. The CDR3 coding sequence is TGTGCCAGCTCACGGGGCGGGAGAGAGACCCAGTACTTC.

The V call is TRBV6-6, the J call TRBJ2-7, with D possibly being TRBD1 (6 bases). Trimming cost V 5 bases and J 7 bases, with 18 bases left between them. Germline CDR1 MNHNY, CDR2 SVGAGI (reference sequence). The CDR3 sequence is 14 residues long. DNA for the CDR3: TGTGCCAGCAGTCAACCCGGGACATCCCCAGAGCAGTACTTC. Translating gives CASSQPGTSPEQYF.

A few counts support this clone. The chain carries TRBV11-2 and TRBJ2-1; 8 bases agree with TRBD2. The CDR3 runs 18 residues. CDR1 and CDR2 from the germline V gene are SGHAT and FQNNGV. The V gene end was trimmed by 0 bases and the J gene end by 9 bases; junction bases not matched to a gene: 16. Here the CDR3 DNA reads TGTGCCAGCAGCTTAGATATGGAAACGGGCGGGAGCGGGGGTGAGCAGTTCTTC. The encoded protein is CASSLDMETGGSGGEQFF.

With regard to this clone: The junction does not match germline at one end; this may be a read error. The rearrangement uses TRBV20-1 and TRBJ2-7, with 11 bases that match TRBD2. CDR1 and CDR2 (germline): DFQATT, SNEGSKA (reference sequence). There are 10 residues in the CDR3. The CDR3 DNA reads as TGCAGTGCTGGGACTAGCGGAGTCGGCTTC. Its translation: CSAGTSGVGF.

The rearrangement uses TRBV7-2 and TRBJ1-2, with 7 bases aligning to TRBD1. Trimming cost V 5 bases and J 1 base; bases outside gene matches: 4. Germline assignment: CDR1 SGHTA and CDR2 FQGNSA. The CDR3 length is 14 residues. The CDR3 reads CASSPRDSNYGYTF. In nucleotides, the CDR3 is TGTGCCAGCAGCCCTAGGGACAGTAACTATGGCTACACCTTC.

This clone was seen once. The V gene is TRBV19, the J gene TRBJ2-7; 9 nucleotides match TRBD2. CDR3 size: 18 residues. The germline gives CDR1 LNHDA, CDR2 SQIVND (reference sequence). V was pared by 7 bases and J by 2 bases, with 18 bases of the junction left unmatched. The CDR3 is CASTPSGTSRSSTYEQYF. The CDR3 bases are TGTGCCAGTACCCCCTCCGGGACTAGCAGGAGCTCAACCTACGAGCAGTACTTC.

The CDR3 sequence is CASSLLLADRANYGYTF. In nucleotides, the CDR3 is TGTGCCAGCAGTTTATTGCTCGCGGACAGGGCTAACTATGGCTACACCTTC. The V gene is TRBV28, the J gene TRBJ1-2, with 8 bases fitting TRBD1. This CDR3 region has 17 residues. The V gene's germline CDR1 is MDHEN and CDR2 SYDVKM. V lost 1 base and J lost 0; bases outside the gene matches: 7.

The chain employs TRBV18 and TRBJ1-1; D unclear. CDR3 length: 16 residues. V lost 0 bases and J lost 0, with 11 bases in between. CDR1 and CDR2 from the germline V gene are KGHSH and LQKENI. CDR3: CASSPPGHSLNTEAFF. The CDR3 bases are TGTGCCAGCTCACCACCGGGCCACTCCTTGAACACTGAAGCTTTCTTT.

The CDR3 DNA is TGTGCCAGCAGGGAAACAGGGGGGCGGAGGAAACTGTTTTTT. Amino acid sequence: CASRETGGRRKLFF. The chain uses TRBV27 and TRBJ1-4, with TRBD1 matching over 8 bases. Germline CDR1 is MNHEY and CDR2 is SMNVEV (reference sequence). The CDR3 is 14 residues long. V was clipped by 6 bases and J by 11 bases; unmatched bases: 11. Full variable domain (rest looked up from reference TRBV27 and TRBJ1-4): EAQVTQNPRYLITVTGKKLTVTCSQNMNHEYMSWYRQDPGLGLRQIYYSMNVEVTDKGDVPEGYKVSRKEKRNFPLILESPSPNQTSLYFCASRETGGRRKLFFGSGTQLSVL.

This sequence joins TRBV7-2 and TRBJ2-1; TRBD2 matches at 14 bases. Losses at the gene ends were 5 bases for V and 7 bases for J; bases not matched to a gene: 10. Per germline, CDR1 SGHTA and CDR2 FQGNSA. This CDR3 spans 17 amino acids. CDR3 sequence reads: CASSPGLAGADGNEQFF. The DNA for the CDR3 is TGTGCCAGCAGCCCGGGACTAGCGGGAGCGGACGGAAATGAGCAGTTCTTC.

The CDR3 bases are TGTGCCAGTAGCCGGGGGGCGCGGCAGCCCCAGCATTTT. As protein: CASSRGARQPQHF. This sequence joins TRBV19 and TRBJ1-5; the D gene is possibly TRBD1 (6 bases). Germline V CDR1 and CDR2: LNHDA, SQIVND (reference sequence). The CDR3 spans 13 residues. Trimming shortened V by 6 bases and J by 7 bases, and 13 bases separated the two germline ends.

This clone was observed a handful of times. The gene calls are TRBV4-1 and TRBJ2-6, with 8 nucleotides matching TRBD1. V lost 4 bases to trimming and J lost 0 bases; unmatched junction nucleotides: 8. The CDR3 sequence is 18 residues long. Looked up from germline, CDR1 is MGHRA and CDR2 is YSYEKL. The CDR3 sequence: CASSPPRDRTSGANVLTF. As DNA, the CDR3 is TGCGCCAGCAGCCCTCCCCGGGACAGGACCTCTGGGGCCAACGTCCTGACTTTC.